The clone carrying this T cell receptor (beta chain) was found a few times. The ends were cut back, 7 bases at V and 10 bases at J, with 19 bases in the middle. The germline gives CDR1 MGHDK, CDR2 SYGVNS. The CDR3 extends over 13 amino acids. The sample is drawn from a study of blood T cell repertoires in COVID-19. Study background: Sources were T cells, B-cell-depleted T cells, or PBMCs; the material itself was cDNA or gDNA.

Repertoires were generated with immunoSEQ multiplex PCR, while TCRdb's copy carries only in-frame clones and drops some. This sample has about 150,000 clones, with 84% found just once. Sequenced: peripheral blood. The V and J genes are TRBV25-1 and TRBJ1-2; maybe TRBD1 (6 bases). This receptor was obtained from a human donor in a cohort sampled during active COVID-19. CDR3 in amino acids: CASTSGGGFVYTF. The CDR3 coding sequence is TGTGCCAGCACTTCGGGGGGCGGATTTGTCTACACCTTC.